This note documents a single T cell receptor (beta chain) sequence. The ends lost 3 bases at V and 0 bases at J; junction bases unmatched: 15. The germline V gene has CDR1 DFQATT and CDR2 SNEGSKA (reference sequence). The CDR3 is made up of 20 amino acids. The data were obtained in a study of blood T cell repertoires in COVID-19. Original data processing: By means of reference gene primer amplification, nucleated cell counts were estimated. Data came from immunoSEQ multiplex PCR; TCRdb stores just in-frame clones and leaves some out. Clone size and V and J calls were adopted from that table, with D and trimming inferred from the DNA. The sample yields about 91,000 clones, 82% seen once.

The sequence derives from a man in his forties or fifties with active or convalescent COVID-19. Material: peripheral blood. The chain links TRBV20-1 to TRBJ2-3; 13 bases align to TRBD2. CDR3 region: CSASRYATSGGQTSTDTQYF. The CDR3 coding sequence is TGCAGTGCTAGTCGCTACGCGACTAGCGGGGGGCAAACTAGCACAGATACGCAGTATTTT.